The 22 T cell receptor beta chains below were found in one sample sequenced in a study of shared clonotypes between healthy human individuals. TCRdb's table, derived via immunoSEQ multiplex PCR, lists solely in-frame clones and lacks some. This repertoire shows around 1.6 million clones, 98% found once; its top ten account for less than 0.55%. The sample was naive CD4+ T cells sorted from blood. Indicated subset: CD45RA+ positively selected. The receptor set was obtained from a man aged 25 to 40 in good health.

This chain joins TRBV5-1 and TRBJ2-3; TRBD1 matches at 8 bases. V trimming: 0 bases; J trimming: 5 bases; junction bases outside the gene matches: 8. Germline CDR1 reads SGHRS; CDR2 reads YFSETQ. This CDR3 has 16 residues. Here the CDR3 DNA reads TGCGCCAGCAGCTTGGGGGACAGGCCGCAGGGAGATACGCAGTATTTT. This translates into CASSLGDRPQGDTQYF. The entire variable domain, with the rest obtained from reference TRBV5-1 and TRBJ2-3, is as follows: KAGVTQTPRYLIKTRGQQVTLSCSPISGHRSVSWYQQTPGQGLQFLFEYFSETQRNKGNFPGRFSGRQFSNSRSEMNVSTLELGDSALYLCASSLGDRPQGDTQYFGPGTRLTVL.

The chain combines TRBV2 with TRBJ1-2; 11 bases are a match to TRBD1. Looked up from germline, CDR1 is SNHLY and CDR2 is FYNNEI. The V segment lost 4 bases and the J segment 8 bases; nucleotides outside the gene matches: 6. This CDR3 is 14 amino acids long. The CDR3 DNA sequence: TGTGCCAGCAGTGTCGGGACAGGGGGGTCCGGCTACACCTTC. Its translation is CASSVGTGGSGYTF.

On this clone itself: At the DNA level, this CDR3 is encoded by other sequences in the same sample as well. The rearrangement links TRBV5-1 to TRBJ2-5; the D is unclear. Trimming left V 0 bases short and J 3 bases short, with 6 bases between. The CDR3 runs to 13 residues. The V gene's germline CDR1 is SGHRS and CDR2 YFSETQ. This CDR3 reads CASSLGLEETQYF. The CDR3 DNA reads TGCGCCAGCAGCTTGGGTCTTGAAGAGACCCAGTACTTC.

Concerning this clone itself: Other DNA sequences in this specimen translate into the identical CDR3. This chain links TRBV5-1 with TRBJ2-7, with TRBD1 matching over 10 bases. The J segment lost 5 bases and the V segment lost 0 bases, leaving 5 bases of the junction unmatched. The CDR3 is made up of 15 amino acids. Germline V lookup: CDR1 SGHRS, CDR2 YFSETQ. Written as DNA, the CDR3 is TGCGCCAGCAGCTTGGCCGGGACAGGGGTGGACGAGCAGTACTTC. Its translation is CASSLAGTGVDEQYF.

V usage is TRBV7-9 and J usage is TRBJ1-5; TRBD1 might be the D (5 bases). This CDR3 is 13 amino acids long. V lost 1 base and J lost 7, with 8 bases in between. Germline CDR1 and CDR2: SEHNR and FQNEAQ (reference sequence). CDR3 nucleotides: TGTGCCAGCAGCTTAGGCAGGGAACAGCCCCAGCATTTT. It specifies CASSLGREQPQHF.

The genes are TRBV19 and TRBJ2-3; D is possibly TRBD2 (6 bases). Germline V gives CDR1 LNHDA, CDR2 SQIVND (reference sequence). V lost 1 base and J 0 bases, leaving 11 bases between the germline ends. The CDR3 is 16 amino acids. The CDR3 spells CASSIGGDSSTDTQYF. CDR3 DNA sequence: TGTGCCAGTAGTATAGGGGGGGATTCTAGCACAGATACGCAGTATTTT.

The chain combines TRBV10-3 with TRBJ2-2; D possibly corresponds to TRBD1 (5 bases). Between the trimmed V and J ends, which lost 0 bases and 6 bases, there was a span of 11 bases. In germline, CDR1 is ENHRY, CDR2 SYGVKD. There are 15 residues in the CDR3. CDR3 residues: CAISESGRVSGELFF. The CDR3 DNA reads TGTGCCATCAGTGAGTCGGGCAGGGTCTCCGGGGAGCTGTTTTTT.

The chain recombines TRBV5-1 with TRBJ2-3; D is tentatively TRBD1 or TRBD2 (6 bases each). CDR3 length: 16 residues. The germline V gene encodes CDR1 SGHRS and CDR2 YFSETQ. Trimming took 6 bases from V and 0 from J, leaving 17 bases between them. CDR3 amino acids: CASKKITGTSTDTQYF. CDR3 nucleotides: TGCGCCAGCAAAAAAATCACAGGGACTAGCACAGATACGCAGTATTTT.

The V gene is TRBV28, the J gene TRBJ2-7, with a weak D call TRBD2 (6 bases). The CDR3 length is 15 residues. The V end was cut by 8 bases, the J end by 2 bases, with 19 bases between. Germline V CDR1 and CDR2: MDHEN, SYDVKM. DNA for the CDR3: TGTGCCAGCGGGGCTCTTCGGGACTTCACCTACGAGCAGTACTTC. Protein sequence: CASGALRDFTYEQYF.

The chain couples TRBV4-1 to TRBJ2-1, with TRBD1 matching over 8 bases. Germline trimming cut 4 bases from V and 10 bases from J; bases unmatched to any gene: 9. The germline V gene has CDR1 MGHRA and CDR2 YSYEKL. This CDR3 is 14 amino acids long. The DNA of the CDR3 is TGCGCCAGCAGCCCTGGACAGGGTATTCTCGAGCAGTTCTTC. Amino acid sequence: CASSPGQGILEQFF.

The gene calls are TRBV10-3 and TRBJ2-1; TRBD2 agrees at 8 bases. V shed 5 bases and J 6 bases; nucleotides not matched to a gene: 12. This CDR3 contains 16 residues. In germline, CDR1 is ENHRY, CDR2 SYGVKD. The CDR3 bases are TGTGCCATCAGTTACCCCGCGGGAGGTATTGTCAATGAGCAGTTCTTC. It specifies CAISYPAGGIVNEQFF.

The rearrangement joins TRBV7-3 to TRBJ2-7, with 10 bases aligning to TRBD2. Trimming took 5 bases from V and 7 from J; bases not matched to a gene: 8. There are 14 residues in the CDR3. CDR1 and CDR2 from the germline V gene are SGHTA and FQGTGA. This CDR3 reads CASSPASGRGEQYF. The CDR3 DNA is TGTGCCAGCAGCCCAGCTAGCGGGAGAGGGGAGCAGTACTTC.

This rearrangement joins TRBV4-3 to TRBJ2-2; TRBD1 or TRBD2 may be the D gene (5 bases each). V lost 3 bases, J lost 0 bases, and 14 bases lay in between. CDR3 size: 17 residues. The germline V gene has CDR1 LGHNA and CDR2 YSLEER. Written as DNA, the CDR3 is TGCGCCAGCAGCCACCGGCAGGGACCTGCGAACACCGGGGAGCTGTTTTTT. This codes for CASSHRQGPANTGELFF.

The chain combines TRBV2 with TRBJ2-3; D possibly uses TRBD1 or TRBD2 (7 bases each). The CDR3 has 15 residues. CDR1 is SNHLY and CDR2 is FYNNEI in the germline V gene. V lost 4 bases to trimming and J lost 2 bases, with 13 bases between them. Here the CDR3 reads CASSGQGGVTDTQYF. The CDR3 DNA reads as TGTGCCAGCAGTGGCCAGGGGGGGGTCACAGATACGCAGTATTTT. Variable domain in full (rest from reference TRBV2 and TRBJ2-3): EPEVTQTPSHQVTQMGQEVILRCVPISNHLYFYWYRQILGQKVEFLVSFYNNEISEKSEIFDDQFSVERPDGSNFTLKIRSTKLEDSAMYFCASSGQGGVTDTQYFGPGTRLTVL.

The rearrangement links TRBV5-1 to TRBJ1-2; 8 nucleotides line up with TRBD1. J lost 4 bases, V lost 4 bases, and 6 bases had no gene match. The CDR3 runs to 14 residues. Germline V CDR1 and CDR2: SGHRS, YFSETQ. CDR3 in DNA: TGCGCCAGCAGCACCCGGGACAGGACCTATGGCTACACCTTC. Its protein product is CASSTRDRTYGYTF. Full variable domain (remainder filled in from reference TRBV5-1 and TRBJ1-2): KAGVTQTPRYLIKTRGQQVTLSCSPISGHRSVSWYQQTPGQGLQFLFEYFSETQRNKGNFPGRFSGRQFSNSRSEMNVSTLELGDSALYLCASSTRDRTYGYTFGSGTRLTVV.

V and J are TRBV7-9 and TRBJ2-1; the D is unclear. The CDR3 has 12 amino acids. The ends were cut back, 5 bases at V and 7 bases at J, with 9 bases in the middle. Germline V lookup: CDR1 SEHNR, CDR2 FQNEAQ (reference sequence). The CDR3 sequence: CASSPLINEQFF. Here the CDR3 DNA reads TGTGCCAGCAGCCCCCTAATTAATGAGCAGTTCTTC.

The chain recombines TRBV4-1 with TRBJ2-3, with D unresolved. V was trimmed by 2 bases and J by 7 bases, leaving 22 bases between them. The germline gives CDR1 MGHRA, CDR2 YSYEKL. CDR3 length equals 17 residues. The CDR3 spells CASSQFWDASLHYTQYF. For the CDR3, the DNA is TGCGCCAGCAGCCAATTCTGGGATGCCTCCCTCCACTATACGCAGTATTTT.

The genes are TRBV9 and TRBJ2-3; 8 bases align to TRBD2. The germline V gene has CDR1 SGDLS and CDR2 YYNGEE. The V segment lost 0 bases and the J segment 1 base; nucleotides outside the gene matches: 4. This CDR3 region has 16 residues. CDR3 sequence: CASSVVPLAGTDTQYF. In DNA form, the CDR3 reads TGTGCCAGCAGCGTAGTACCACTAGCGGGCACAGATACGCAGTATTTT.

Note on this clone: The same CDR3 also results from other DNA sequences found in this sample. The DNA of the CDR3 is TGTGCCAGCAGCCCCAGTGGGGGCCAAGAGACCCAGTACTTC. It translates to CASSPSGGQETQYF. This chain uses TRBV7-3 with TRBJ2-5; D tentatively reads TRBD1 or TRBD2 (5 bases each). V was shortened by 5 bases and J by 1 base, with 11 bases between the two germline ends. The CDR3 consists of 14 residues. The germline CDR1 and CDR2 sequences are SGHTA and FQGTGA.

The chain uses TRBV5-1 and TRBJ2-5, with unresolved D. This CDR3 has 15 amino acids. Germline V gene data show CDR1 as SGHRS and CDR2 as YFSETQ. The V end lost 0 bases, the J end lost 2 bases, and 11 bases lay between the germline ends. The CDR3 nucleotides read TGCGCCAGCAGCTTGGACGCTCTCCCTCAAGAGACCCAGTACTTC. Translated, it gives CASSLDALPQETQYF.

With respect to this clone: The identical CDR3 is also encoded by other nucleotide sequences in the sample. The rearrangement uses TRBV5-1 and TRBJ2-1; 8 bases match TRBD1. The CDR3 has 15 amino acids. Trimming cost V 1 base and J 1 base; bases outside gene matches: 1. Germline CDR1 reads SGHRS; CDR2 reads YFSETQ. Here the CDR3 DNA reads TGCGCCAGCAGCTTGACAGGGGGGTCCTACAATGAGCAGTTCTTC. It yields the protein CASSLTGGSYNEQFF.

The chain links TRBV29-1 to TRBJ2-3, with D maybe TRBD2 (6 bases). There are 13 residues in the CDR3. Trimming took 5 bases from V and 5 from J, leaving 14 bases between them. CDR1 and CDR2 from the germline V gene are SQVTM and ANQGSEA. In DNA form, the CDR3 reads TGCAGCGTTTACGGGACGCGGGGAGATACGCAGTATTTT. Its translation is CSVYGTRGDTQYF.